This T cell receptor beta chain was retrieved from a study of shared clonotypes between healthy human individuals. Concerning this clone itself: Its antigen is not known.

Per germline, CDR1 SEHNR and CDR2 FQNEAQ (reference sequence). V was clipped by 5 bases and J by 0 bases, with 17 bases between them. The CDR3 is made up of 17 amino acids. Study-wide results and limits: As a rule, naive subsets had a larger estimated richness than memory subsets.

In the authors' methods: Filtering differed since immunoSEQ provided only junctions, with no quality scores. Produced via immunoSEQ multiplex PCR; TCRdb's table is partial and in-frame only. V, J and clone size reflect that table, while D and trimming were determined from the DNA. The top ten clones hold 0.13% of a sample with millions of clones, 95% of them seen once. Sequenced input: naive CD4+ T cells sorted from blood. Subset: CD45RA+ positively selected. The receptor was derived from a man between 18 and 29 years old in good health. V is TRBV7-9 and J is TRBJ1-3; no firm D call. This CDR3 reads CASSLSGLATSGNTIYF. CDR3 nucleotide sequence: TGTGCCAGCAGCCTATCCGGACTGGCAACCTCTGGAAACACCATATATTTT.